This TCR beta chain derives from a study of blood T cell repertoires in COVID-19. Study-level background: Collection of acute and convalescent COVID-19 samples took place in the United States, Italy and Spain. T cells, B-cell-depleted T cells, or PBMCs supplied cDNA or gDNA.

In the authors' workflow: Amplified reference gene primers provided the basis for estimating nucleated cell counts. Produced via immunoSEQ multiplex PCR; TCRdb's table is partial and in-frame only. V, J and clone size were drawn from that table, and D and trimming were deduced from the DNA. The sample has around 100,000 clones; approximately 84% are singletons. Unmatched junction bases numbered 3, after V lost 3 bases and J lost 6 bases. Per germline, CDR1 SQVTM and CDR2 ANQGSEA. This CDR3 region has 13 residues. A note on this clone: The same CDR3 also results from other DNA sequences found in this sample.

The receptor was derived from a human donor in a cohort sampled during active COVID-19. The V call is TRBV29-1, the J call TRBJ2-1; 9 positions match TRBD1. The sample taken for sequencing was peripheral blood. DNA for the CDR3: TGCAGCGTTGAGGGACAGGGCGGCAATGAGCAGTTCTTC. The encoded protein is CSVEGQGGNEQFF.